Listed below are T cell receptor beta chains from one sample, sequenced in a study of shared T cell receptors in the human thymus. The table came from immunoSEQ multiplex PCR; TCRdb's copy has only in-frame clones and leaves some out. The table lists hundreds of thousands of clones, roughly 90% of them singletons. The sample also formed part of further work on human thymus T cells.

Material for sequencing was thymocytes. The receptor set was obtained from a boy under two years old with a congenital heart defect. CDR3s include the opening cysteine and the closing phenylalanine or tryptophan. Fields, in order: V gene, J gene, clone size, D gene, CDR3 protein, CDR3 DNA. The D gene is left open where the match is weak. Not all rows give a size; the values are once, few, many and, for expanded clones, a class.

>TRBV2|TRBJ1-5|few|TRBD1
CASSGAGTGVNQPQHF
TGTGCCAGCAGCGGAGCCGGGACAGGGGTCAATCAGCCCCAGCATTTT
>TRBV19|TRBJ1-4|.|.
CASSTPRTGAGATNEKLFF
TGTGCCAGTAGTACCCCCCGGACGGGGGCGGGAGCAACTAATGAAAAACTGTTTTTT
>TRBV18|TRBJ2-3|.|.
CASSPPLKRGTDTQYF
TGTGCCAGCTCACCTCCGTTGAAACGGGGCACAGATACGCAGTATTTT
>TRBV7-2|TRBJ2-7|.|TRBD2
CASSFWREVYEQYF
TGTGCCAGCAGCTTCTGGCGGGAGGTCTACGAGCAGTACTTC
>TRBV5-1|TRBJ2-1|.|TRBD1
CASSIDRGHYNEQFF
TGCGCCAGCAGCATAGACAGGGGACACTACAATGAGCAGTTCTTC
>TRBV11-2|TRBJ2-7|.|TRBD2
CASSPGSSGTRGNEQYF
TGTGCCAGCAGCCCAGGGAGTAGCGGGACCCGGGGGAACGAGCAGTACTTC
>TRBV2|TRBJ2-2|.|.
CASSLGCGELFF
TGTGCCAGCAGTTTGGGCTGCGGGGAGCTGTTTTTT
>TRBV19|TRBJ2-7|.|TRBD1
CASSIHGQGAVESAYEQYF
TGTGCCAGTAGTATTCACGGACAGGGGGCCGTAGAATCCGCCTACGAGCAGTACTTC
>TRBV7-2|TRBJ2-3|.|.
CASLLAGSDTQYF
TGTGCCAGCCTACTAGCCGGATCGGATACGCAGTATTTT
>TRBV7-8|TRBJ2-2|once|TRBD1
CAEGQGAGELFF
TGTGCCGAGGGGCAGGGGGCCGGGGAGCTGTTTTTT
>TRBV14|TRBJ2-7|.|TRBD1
CASSRTGGWEQYF
TGTGCCAGTTCTAGGACAGGGGGCTGGGAGCAGTACTTC
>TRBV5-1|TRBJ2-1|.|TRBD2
CASSLEAGRSYNEQFF
TGCGCCAGCAGCTTGGAAGCGGGGCGGTCCTACAATGAGCAGTTCTTC
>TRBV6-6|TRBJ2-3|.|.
CATGGLGVDTQYF
TGTGCCACCGGGGGACTCGGCGTAGATACGCAGTATTTT
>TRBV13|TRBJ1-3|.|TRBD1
CASSLQGARSSGNTIYF
TGTGCCAGCAGCTTACAGGGGGCGAGGAGCTCTGGAAACACCATATATTTT
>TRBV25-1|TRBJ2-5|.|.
CASSEWGDPRGETQYF
TGTGCCAGCAGTGAATGGGGGGACCCCCGGGGAGAGACCCAGTACTTC
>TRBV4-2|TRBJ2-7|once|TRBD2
CASSHRSISGRASYEQYF
TGTGCCAGCAGCCACCGATCGATTAGCGGGAGGGCCTCCTACGAGCAGTACTTC
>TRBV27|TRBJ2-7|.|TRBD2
CASSRLGLVALYEQYF
TGTGCCAGCAGCCGACTCGGACTAGTGGCCCTCTACGAGCAGTACTTC
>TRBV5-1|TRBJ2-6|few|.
CASSKTRPGANVLTF
TGCGCCAGCAGCAAGACTAGGCCTGGGGCCAACGTCCTGACTTTC
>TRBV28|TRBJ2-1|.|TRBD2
CASSFRAGGPYNEQFF
TGTGCCAGCAGTTTCAGGGCGGGAGGGCCCTACAATGAGCAGTTCTTC
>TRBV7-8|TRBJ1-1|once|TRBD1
CASSLIYRGFTEAFF
TGTGCCAGCAGCTTAATCTACAGGGGGTTCACTGAAGCTTTCTTT
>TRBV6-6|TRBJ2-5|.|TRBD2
CASGRAGETQYF
TGTGCCAGCGGGAGGGCCGGGGAGACCCAGTACTTC
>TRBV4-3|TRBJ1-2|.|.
CASSQEAANYGYTF
TGCGCCAGCAGCCAAGAGGCAGCGAACTATGGCTACACCTTC
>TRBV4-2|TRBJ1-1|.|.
CASSRDVDTMNTEAFF
TGTGCCAGCAGCCGAGACGTGGACACCATGAACACTGAAGCTTTCTTT
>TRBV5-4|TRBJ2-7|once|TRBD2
CASSLLTSGNYEQYF
TGTGCCAGCAGCTTGCTTACTAGCGGGAACTACGAGCAGTACTTC
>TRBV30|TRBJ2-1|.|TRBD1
CAWSVTLRAGGANEQFF
TGTGCCTGGAGTGTAACTCTCCGGGCAGGGGGCGCCAATGAGCAGTTCTTC
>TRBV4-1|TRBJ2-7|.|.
CASSATSSYEQYF
TGCGCCAGCAGTGCGACTAGCTCCTACGAGCAGTACTTC
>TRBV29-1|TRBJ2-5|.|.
CSVKPGEGYQETQYF
TGCAGCGTCAAGCCAGGGGAGGGGTACCAAGAGACCCAGTACTTC
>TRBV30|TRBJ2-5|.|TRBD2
CAWGDGREETQYF
TGTGCCTGGGGGGACGGGAGGGAAGAGACCCAGTACTTC
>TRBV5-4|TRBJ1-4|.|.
CASSCGSDRNNEKLFF
TGTGCCAGCAGCTGCGGGTCAGACAGGAATAATGAAAAACTGTTTTTT
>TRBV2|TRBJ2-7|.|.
CASSRVPKVYEQYF
TGTGCCAGCAGCAGGGTGCCCAAAGTTTACGAGCAGTACTTC
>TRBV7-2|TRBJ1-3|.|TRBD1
CASSLRGPRQGGSGNTIYF
TGTGCCAGCAGCTTAAGAGGTCCGAGACAGGGAGGCTCTGGAAACACCATATATTTT
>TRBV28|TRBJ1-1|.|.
CASSPNFLARGAFF
TGTGCCAGCAGTCCCAATTTTTTAGCCAGAGGGGCTTTCTTT
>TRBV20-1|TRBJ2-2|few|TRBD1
CSAQGVGELFF
TGCAGTGCTCAGGGGGTTGGGGAGCTGTTTTTT
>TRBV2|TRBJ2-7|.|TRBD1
CASRDRIYEQYF
TGTGCCAGCCGGGACAGAATCTACGAGCAGTACTTC
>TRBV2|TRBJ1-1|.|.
CASSDFGHNTEAFF
TGTGCCAGCAGTGATTTTGGCCATAACACTGAAGCTTTCTTT
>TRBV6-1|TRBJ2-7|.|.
CASSGPGQTKWHEQYF
TGTGCCAGCAGTGGACCCGGACAGACCAAGTGGCACGAGCAGTACTTC
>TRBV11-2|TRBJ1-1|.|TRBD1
CASSLAQGWGTEAFF
TGTGCCAGCAGCTTAGCACAGGGGTGGGGGACTGAAGCTTTCTTT
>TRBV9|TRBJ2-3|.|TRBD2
CASSVERGWSGRAIADTQYF
TGTGCCAGCAGCGTAGAAAGGGGATGGAGCGGGAGGGCCATCGCAGATACGCAGTATTTT
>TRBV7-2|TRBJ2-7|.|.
CASSLVASGEGGREQYF
TGTGCCAGCAGCTTAGTTGCCAGCGGGGAAGGGGGGCGCGAGCAGTACTTC
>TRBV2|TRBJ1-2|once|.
CDFRGLLEGFDYGYTF
TGTGACTTCAGAGGGTTGCTTGAGGGTTTTGACTATGGCTACACCTTC
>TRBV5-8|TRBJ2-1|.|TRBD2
CASSSTSGRVSYNEQFF
TGTGCCAGCAGCTCCACTAGCGGGAGGGTGTCCTACAATGAGCAGTTCTTC
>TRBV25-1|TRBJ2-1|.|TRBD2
CASHFPTPHGRFPNEQFF
TGTGCCAGCCATTTCCCAACGCCTCACGGGAGGTTTCCCAATGAGCAGTTCTTC
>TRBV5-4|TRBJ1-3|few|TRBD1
CASSLTGSGNTIYF
TGTGCCAGCAGCCTGACAGGGAGCGGAAACACCATATATTTT
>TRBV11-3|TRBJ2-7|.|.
CASSFETPPNYEQYF
TGTGCCAGCAGCTTCGAAACACCCCCGAATTACGAGCAGTACTTC
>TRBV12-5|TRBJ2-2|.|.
CASGLVPILHLRAPNTGELFF
TGTGCTAGTGGTTTGGTACCGATTCTACACCTGCGGGCTCCTAACACCGGGGAGCTGTTTTTT
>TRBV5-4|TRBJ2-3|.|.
CASSFRSPLASSPSTDTQYF
TGTGCCAGCAGCTTTCGATCACCACTGGCTAGCTCCCCTAGCACAGATACGCAGTATTTT
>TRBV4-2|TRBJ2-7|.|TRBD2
CASSQDRGGFPSYEQYF
TGTGCCAGCAGCCAAGATCGGGGGGGGTTCCCATCCTACGAGCAGTACTTC
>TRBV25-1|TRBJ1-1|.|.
CASSEYQLPTVKAEAFF
TGTGCCAGCAGTGAATACCAACTTCCGACAGTCAAAGCTGAAGCTTTCTTT
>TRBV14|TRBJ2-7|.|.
CASSQDGTGYEQYF
TGTGCCAGCAGCCAAGATGGAACCGGGTACGAGCAGTACTTC
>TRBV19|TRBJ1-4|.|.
CASSMGRGGEKLFF
TGTGCCAGTAGTATGGGGAGAGGTGGTGAAAAACTGTTTTTT
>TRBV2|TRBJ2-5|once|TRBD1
CASDRGETQYF
TGTGCCAGCGACAGGGGGGAGACCCAGTACTTC
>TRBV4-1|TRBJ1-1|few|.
CASSQGGIFGTIMNTEAFF
TGCGCCAGCAGCCAAGGTGGAATCTTTGGGACAATCATGAACACTGAAGCTTTCTTT